This T cell receptor beta chain was captured in a study of Graves' ophthalmopathy and Graves' hyperthyroidism. This clonotype has just one count. The antigen remains unidentified. Study findings and constraints: The majority of expanded thyroid clonotypes above 0.001 frequency also occurred in blood.

Amplifying from RNA transcripts, the study obtained TCR beta CDR3 regions. Second-round multiplex PCR came after first-round RT-PCR with HTBI primers. TCRdb processed the multiplex PCR reads anew with MiXCR; each CDR3 protein has one entry. The top ten hold approximately 7% of the sample, which has hundreds of thousands of distinct CDR3 sequences, 15% to 19% seen once. The diagnosis was founded upon clinical symptoms, serum thyroxine, TRAb, thyroid ultrasound and orbital computed tomography. This CDR3 spans 13 amino acids. V lost 8 bases and J lost 6, with 16 bases in between. This chain uses TRBV12-3 or TRBV12-4 with TRBJ1-2; D may be TRBD1 (5 bases). Sample: peripheral blood. The source is a woman aged 18-29 years with stable Graves' hyperthyroidism. This chain's CDR3 is CASSSGGEDGYTF. The CDR3 DNA sequence: TGTGCCAGCTCCTCGGGGGGGGAGGATGGCTACACCTTC.